The present TCR beta chain was sequenced within a study of blood T cell repertoires in COVID-19. Study background: Whether acute or convalescent, the COVID-19 samples came from the United States, Italy and Spain. PBMCs, B-cell-depleted T cells, or T cells were the source of the cDNA or gDNA that made up the material.

The CDR3 is 15 residues long. Trimming shortened V by 5 bases and J by 4 bases, and 18 bases separated the two germline ends. Germline assignment: CDR1 SGHAT and CDR2 FQNNGV. Original analysis: It was from reference gene primer amplification that nucleated cell counts were estimated. TCRdb's table, derived via immunoSEQ multiplex PCR, lists solely in-frame clones and lacks some. That table gives V, J and clone size, and the DNA gave D and trimming. The top ten hold 2% to 2.5% of the sample, which has around 230,000 clones, 84% seen once. This receptor was obtained from a man between 40 and 49 years old who had recovered from COVID-19. V gene TRBV11-2 combines with J gene TRBJ2-7, with a possible D match to TRBD2 (6 bases). The sequencing sample was made of peripheral blood. In DNA, the CDR3 is TGTGCCAGCAGCCCGGACTGGGGAGGCGGGTACGAGCAGTACTTC. Translated, it gives CASSPDWGGGYEQYF.